The sequence of this T cell receptor beta chain was determined in a study of T-cell memory formation after mild COVID-19. The CDR3 totals 13 residues. Per germline, CDR1 MNHNY and CDR2 SVGAGI (reference sequence). Trimming left V 6 bases short and J 7 bases short, with 13 bases between. Regarding the study as a whole: Nothing confirmed that second-wave clones peaking on day 37 were specific for SARS-CoV-2. Of the contracting clones, CD4+ ones lay mainly in CM and EM, and CD8+ ones in EMRA.

TCRdb re-analysed the 5' RACE reads in MiXCR, keeping a single row per CDR3 protein. Among about 430,000 distinct CDR3 sequences, approximately 19% were seen once, and the ten largest hold 20% to 25%. With regard to this clonotype: Its specificity is unknown.

This sequence originates from a man between 18 and 35 years old who had mild COVID-19 (a few samples of this study predate the infection). Cell type and time point are not known. Sequencing used PBMCs or a T cell subset sorted from them (not recorded which). V and J are TRBV6-6 and TRBJ1-5, with D uncertain. DNA for the CDR3: TGTGCCAGCAGCCTTACATACGTGCAGCCCCAGCATTTT. It yields the protein CASSLTYVQPQHF.